One and the same sample provided the 8 T cell receptor beta chains below, sequenced in a study of shared T cell receptors in the human thymus. Profiling relied on immunoSEQ multiplex PCR, and the TCRdb table lists in-frame clones only, not all of them. Of about 710,000 clones listed, roughly 86% are singletons. The same specimen was also included in a second study, on human thymus T cells.

The material sequenced was thymocytes. These TCRs come from a boy less than two years old with a congenital heart defect.

This clone occurred once. The gene calls are TRBV11-2 and TRBJ1-6; 11 nucleotides line up with TRBD1. This CDR3 is 15 amino acids long. CDR1 SGHAT and CDR2 FQNNGV come from the germline V gene. V lost 3 bases to trimming and J lost 8 bases; unmatched junction nucleotides: 3. The DNA for the CDR3 is TGTGCCAGCAGCTTCCCGGGACAGGGGGATTCACCCCTCCACTTT. This sequence encodes CASSFPGQGDSPLHF.

The DNA for the CDR3 is TGTGCCAGCAGCTTAGGGGGACAGGGGAGAAACACTGAAGCTTTCTTT. It yields the protein CASSLGGQGRNTEAFF. The rearrangement joins TRBV7-9 to TRBJ1-1; TRBD1 matches at 10 bases. This CDR3 contains 16 residues. V was pared by 1 base and J by 2 bases, with 4 bases of the junction left unmatched. Germline V gene data show CDR1 as SEHNR and CDR2 as FQNEAQ (reference sequence).

This rearrangement joins TRBV28 to TRBJ1-6, with D unresolved. CDR1 and CDR2 (germline): MDHEN, SYDVKM. CDR3 size: 13 residues. With 8 bases removed from V and 8 bases from J, the gap between germline ends came to 13 bases. The CDR3 DNA reads TGTGCCAGCGCTCGGGTTTGGGATTCACCCCTCCACTTT. Translating it yields CASARVWDSPLHF.

This rearrangement joins TRBV29-1 to TRBJ2-7; perhaps TRBD2 as D (6 bases). CDR3 length: 14 amino acids. V was clipped by 5 bases and J by 7 bases, with 21 bases between them. Germline V gene sequence: CDR1 SQVTM, CDR2 ANQGSEA. CDR3 sequence: CSVRHLPGVDEQYF. Here the CDR3 DNA reads TGCAGCGTTCGGCATCTCCCGGGAGTGGATGAGCAGTACTTC.

This chain connects TRBV4-3 to TRBJ1-6, with no clear D. V lost 2 bases, J lost 10 bases, and 15 bases lay in between. The CDR3 is 15 amino acids. CDR1 is LGHNA, CDR2 YSLEER, per germline. CDR3 sequence: CASSQLREGKSPLHF. CDR3 coding DNA: TGCGCCAGCAGCCAACTCCGGGAGGGCAAGTCACCCCTCCACTTT.

V and J are TRBV6-4 and TRBJ2-5; 10 bases fit TRBD2. The CDR3 totals 15 residues. Trimming removed 5 bases from V and 5 bases from J; junction bases left unmatched: 8. Germline CDR1 and CDR2: MRHNA and SNTAGT. The CDR3 DNA is TGTGCCAGCAGTCCCAGCGGGGGGGCCCGGGAGACCCAGTACTTC. It codes for CASSPSGGARETQYF.

This clone has a handful of counts. The V call is TRBV4-1, the J call TRBJ1-5; maybe TRBD1 (5 bases). The germline V gene encodes CDR1 MGHRA and CDR2 YSYEKL. V shed 3 bases and J shed 4 bases, with 13 bases lying between them. There are 15 residues in the CDR3. For the CDR3, the DNA is TGCGCCAGCAGCCACGAAGACAGCGGGAATCAGCCCCAGCATTTT. This translates into CASSHEDSGNQPQHF.

The genes are TRBV2 and TRBJ2-7; 9 nucleotides match TRBD1. J was trimmed by 3 bases and V by 5 bases; bases with no gene match: 17. The CDR3 length is 18 residues. Germline CDR1 is SNHLY and CDR2 is FYNNEI. CDR3 protein: CASSTDRGKRFLGYEQYF. The CDR3 coding sequence is TGTGCCAGCAGTACCGACAGGGGGAAGCGGTTCTTAGGCTACGAGCAGTACTTC.